The entry that follows covers one T cell receptor (beta chain) sequence. This clone was counted a single time. The target of this receptor is not known. Per-base quality was not reported, and no clone a single base away is much larger than it. This entry is derived from a study of Ad26.COV2.S vaccination and SARS-CoV-2 variants (dated by TCRdb to about 2021). In the study overall: Donors in the vaccine arm were drawn from COV1001, a multicentre, randomized, double-blind, placebo-controlled phase I-IIa trial testing Ad26.COV2.S in healthy adults. Dosing of Ad26.COV2.S was intramuscular, at either 5x10^10 or 1x10^11 viral particles, delivered as one shot or as two shots spaced 56 days apart. TCRbeta repertoire sequencing was used to assess the specificity and breadth of SARS-CoV-2-reactive T cell receptors after Ad26.COV2.S vaccination. A total of 32 samples were included in the TCR-sequenced set, comprising around 19 Ad26.COV2.S vaccine recipients, 5 placebo recipients and 8 SARS-CoV-2 convalescent individuals. Trial participants were randomized into five groups of five: low-dose or high-dose Ad26.COV2.S given once or twice, or placebo on both occasions. Blinding of investigators to trial group allocation was maintained during experiments and outcome assessment.

Read against the paper, the sample's treatment or condition label means: some 20 received Ad26.COV2.S at low or high dose, single or two shots; about 5 received placebo; per-sample allocation not given. Repertoires of vaccine and placebo recipients were sequenced from samples taken on day 63 after the first injection. Cohort 1b enrolled fewer than 30 adults aged 18-55 years at a single site in Boston, USA, between 29 July and 7 August 2020. Ad26.COV2.S consisted of a replication-incompetent adenovirus type 26 vector by which a prefusion-stabilized SARS-CoV-2 spike protein from the original Wuhan strain was expressed. On the study overall, not on this receptor specifically: Higher spike-specific TCR breadth was observed in Ad26.COV2.S recipients than in placebo recipients (P = 0.0014). Comparing responses between vaccine doses or regimens was not something the study was powered to do. After vaccination, spike-specific CD8+ and CD4+ T cell responses were reported to show substantial breadth. The authors noted that the TCR breadth and depth analyses may have underestimated total T cell responses. Comparable non-spike TCR breadth was observed between vaccine and placebo recipients, consistent with only spike being contained in the vaccine.

TCRbeta CDR3 regions were sequenced with the immunoSEQ Assay. After extraction, genomic DNA underwent amplification by bias-controlled multiplex PCR, followed by high-throughput sequencing. Per the original workflow: To quantify the absolute abundance of every unique TCRbeta CDR3 region, sequences were collapsed and filtered. T cell fraction was estimated by normalization of TCRbeta template counts to usable DNA, with usable DNA being measured through amplification of reference genes present in all nucleated cells. Repertoire TCRs were annotated as SARS-CoV-2-specific when V gene, CDR3 amino acid sequence and J gene were exactly matched to a known reactive TCR set. The reference SARS-CoV-2 TCR set was derived from MIRA and filtered for enrichment in COVID-19-positive ImmuneCODE repertoires, a step that removed public or cross-reactive TCRs. Using the MIRA antigens, annotated TCRs were further analysed by specific ORF or by position within an ORF. Breadth was defined as the number of annotated unique rearrangements divided by the total number of unique productive rearrangements, and depth was defined as the summed frequency of the annotated unique rearrangements. TCR breadth was compared between groups using two-sided Wilcoxon rank-sum tests. TCRdb retrieved this table from immuneACCESS and kept in-frame rearrangements only. Not all clones are present; in checked studies, unresolved V genes account for under half, and no reason is known for the remainder. V, J and clone size reflect that table, while D and trimming were determined from the DNA. This sample gives hundreds of thousands of clones in total; around 92% of them show up just once. Jointly, the top ten make up more than 1.5% of the sample.

This clonotype was sampled from a person between 18 and 65 years old who received the Ad26.COV2.S COVID-19 vaccine or a placebo. The source material was peripheral blood, sampled in a trial of Ad26.COV2.S vaccine versus placebo.

CDR3 region: CASSYRPHNEQFF. The sequenced DNA: TGTGCCAGCAGTTATCGCCCTCACAATGAGCAGTTCTTC. The chain joins TRBV6-2 or TRBV6-3 to TRBJ2-1; the D gene assignment is ambiguous. V is cut by 3 bases and J by 5 bases, and the space between the germline ends is 8 bases. The CDR3 goes from the cysteine to the phenylalanine over 13 residues. Only the CDR3 DNA stays, 39 bases, in frame from base 1. Looking up the germline V gene yields CDR1 MNHEY and CDR2 SVGEGT.